This TCR beta chain was profiled in a study of a mutant IDH1 vaccine in newly diagnosed glioma listed by TCRdb under 2021. Turning to the overall study: Patients were given eight vaccinations, in weeks 1, 3, 5, 7, 11, 15, 19 and 23, which matched visits V03 through V10. Peripheral blood samples were drawn at six visits, namely V03 (baseline), V05, V07, V10, V12 and V13. Of the 25 to 40 patients who were treated, around 60% were male and approximately 38% were female, and the mean age was around 40 years. Prior to enrollment, patients had been given standard therapy consisting of radiotherapy alone, temozolomide alone, or radiochemotherapy with temozolomide, with the combination given to most patients. Vaccination started 4-6 weeks after radiotherapy alone, or was given together with temozolomide cycles in the groups whose treatment included chemotherapy. For exploratory analyses, roughly 25 treated patients had longitudinal TCRB deep sequencing done wherever samples were available. Paper-wide results and their limitations: PBMC samples for TCRB deep sequencing were selected based on availability. Vaccine-induced immune responses across multiple MHC alleles were detected in about 93% of patients. No apparent relationship was observed between pseudoprogression and alterations in the top peripheral T cell clonotypes detected by TCRB sequencing. According to the authors, sample limitations meant that analyses of patient blood samples could not be reproduced.

This sample's time point label indicates: week 11, during vaccination. Every vaccine dose consisted of 300 ug of a 20-mer mutant IDH1 peptide in Montanide, administered subcutaneously together with topical imiquimod. Newly diagnosed WHO grade 3 or 4 IDH1-mutant astrocytomas showing loss of nuclear ATRX were present in the donors. The samples were drawn from NOA16, a multicentre, single-arm, open-label phase I trial in Germany that tested a mutant IDH1 peptide vaccine in humans for the first time. The DNeasy Blood and Tissue Kit was used to extract genomic DNA from EDTA blood for TCRB sequencing. Concerning this clone: Its antigen has not been determined. One base away there is no much larger clone; base qualities are not given.

Libraries came from the immunoSEQ multiplex PCR assay. The hsTCRB Kit was used according to the manufacturer's protocol to amplify rearranged TCR beta chain sequences. Sequencing of TCRB libraries was carried out on an Illumina MiSeq. Per the source publication's procedure: The proprietary platform of the kit vendor was used for demultiplexing, trimming and gene mapping. TCRdb took over this immuneACCESS table, retaining in-frame rearrangements with V and J assigned. Such tables are incomplete; in checked studies, under half of the missing clones stem from an unresolved V gene, and the remainder is unexplained. V and J calls and clone size follow that table, whereas D and trimming were derived from the DNA. Here the sample has over 95,000 clones; 85% to 90% occur a single time. The ten largest clones add up to 0.5% to 0.65% of the sample. Based on the germline V gene (reference sequence), the CDR1 and CDR2 sequences are SGHKS and YYEKEE. Measured from the cysteine to the phenylalanine, the CDR3 is 14 residues long. Only CDR3 DNA remains: 42 bases, in frame from the first base. V lost 0 bases and J lost 7 bases; the stretch between them is 10 bases long.

The chain is encoded by TRBV5-5 joined to TRBJ1-4, with no D gene named confidently. The source was PBMCs, collected from a glioma patient whose treatment included an IDH1 peptide vaccine. This TCR came from a woman aged 50 to 60 with glioma. The CDR3 sequence is CASSLGGIGEKLFF. The DNA sequence is given as TGTGCCAGCAGCTTGGGGGGTATTGGTGAAAAACTGTTTTTT.